The text below deals with one T cell receptor beta chain. Its antigen is not known. The data were produced by immunoSEQ multiplex PCR, yet TCRdb's version contains in-frame clones alone and is incomplete. The sample carries about 140,000 clones, 85% to 90% recorded once. The data stem from a study of T cell responses to AZD1222 COVID-19 vaccine. Germline lookup yields CDR1 MDHEN and CDR2 SYDVKM. CDR3 length: 16 amino acids. J lost 10 bases, V lost 4 bases, and 8 bases had no gene match. Study-wide results and caveats: Just a handful of AZD1222 recipients were seropositive at baseline. Once two AZD1222 doses were given, Spike-specific TCR breadth and depth went up. Reports say nearly half of spike-specific TCRs go after unmutated variant regions.

The chain uses TRBV28 and TRBJ1-6; 12 bases fit TRBD1. The starting material was peripheral blood, obtained on day 0 of AZD1222 vaccination. The clonotype was recovered from an adult in good health. CDR3: CASSSYLGTGGSPLHF. The CDR3 DNA reads TGTGCCAGCAGTTCATACCTTGGGACAGGGGGCTCACCCCTCCACTTT.